These 31 T cell receptor beta chains came from one sample sequenced in a study of blood T cell repertoires in COVID-19. Sequencing used immunoSEQ multiplex PCR; TCRdb keeps in-frame clones, though not all of them. The data contain 200,000 to 250,000 clones, about 84% of them singletons. Material: peripheral blood. The origin of the receptors is a woman of 80 years or more with COVID-19, enrolled during active disease.

The chain employs TRBV3-1 (or the pseudogene TRBV3-2) and TRBJ1-2; TRBD1 is a possible D gene (6 bases). V lost 5 bases, J lost 14 bases, and 18 bases lay in between. CDR1 LGHDT and CDR2 YNNKEL come from the germline V gene (reference sequence). The CDR3 length is 12 residues. CDR3 coding DNA: TGTGCCAGCAGCAACCCACAGGGAAAGTGTACCTTC. This translates into CASSNPQGKCTF.

This chain joins TRBV27 and TRBJ2-1; tentative D call: TRBD1 (6 bases). V gave up 2 bases and J gave up 5 bases, with 7 bases separating them. The germline gives CDR1 MNHEY, CDR2 SMNVEV (reference sequence). The CDR3 contains 13 residues. In DNA, the CDR3 is TGTGCCAGCAGTTTAAACAGGGACAATGAGCAGTTCTTC. Translating it yields CASSLNRDNEQFF.

This chain connects TRBV5-1 to TRBJ2-7; 10 bases match TRBD2. Germline CDR1 reads SGHRS; CDR2 reads YFSETQ. CDR3 size: 15 residues. The ends lost 0 bases at V and 2 bases at J; junction bases unmatched: 2. CDR3 sequence reads: CASSLASGRAYEQYF. CDR3 coding DNA: TGCGCCAGCAGCTTGGCTAGCGGGAGAGCCTACGAGCAGTACTTC.

J is TRBJ2-3 and V is TRBV2; 7 bases align to TRBD2. Germline V gene lookup returns CDR1 SNHLY and CDR2 FYNNEI. V shed 2 bases, J shed 0 bases, and the junction held 2 bases outside the gene matches. The CDR3 is 15 residues long. CDR3 loop: CASSEQAGSTDTQYF. Written as DNA, the CDR3 is TGTGCCAGCAGTGAACAAGCGGGGAGCACAGATACGCAGTATTTT.

In this sample, this clone turned up once. The V gene is TRBV10-3, the J gene TRBJ1-5, with 8 bases aligning to TRBD1. The CDR3 runs 13 residues. Unmatched junction bases numbered 7, after V lost 10 bases and J lost 5 bases. CDR1 and CDR2 from the germline V gene are ENHRY and SYGVKD. The CDR3 DNA reads TGTGCCAGTGGACAGGGTGATGATCAGCCCCAGCATTTT. Translating it yields CASGQGDDQPQHF.

The rearrangement links TRBV7-9 to TRBJ1-6; 7 bases match TRBD1. Germline loops: CDR1 SEHNR, CDR2 FQNEAQ (reference sequence). Unmatched junction bases numbered 6, after V lost 0 bases and J lost 10 bases. The CDR3 contains 15 residues. In DNA, the CDR3 is TGTGCCAGCAGCTTAGCGTCAGGGGGTGGCTCACCCCTCCACTTT. Protein product: CASSLASGGGSPLHF. Supplemented by reference TRBV7-9 and TRBJ1-6, the full variable domain reads DTGVSQNPRHKITKRGQNVTFRCDPISEHNRLYWYRQTLGQGPEFLTYFQNEAQLEKSRLLSDRFSAERPKGSFSTLEIQRTEQGDSAMYLCASSLASGGGSPLHFGNGTRLTVT.

This chain joins TRBV9 and TRBJ1-6, with 8 bases that match TRBD1. The CDR3 sequence is 16 residues long. The trim removed 4 bases at V and 4 bases at J, leaving 7 bases unmatched. Germline V gene lookup returns CDR1 SGDLS and CDR2 YYNGEE. In nucleotides, the CDR3 is TGTGCCAGCAGCTCCTCGACAGGGGCTTATAATTCACCCCTCCACTTT. Encoded protein: CASSSSTGAYNSPLHF.

This chain connects TRBV4-1 to TRBJ2-1; D might be TRBD2 (6 bases). Germline CDR1 MGHRA, CDR2 YSYEKL. V was pared by 1 base and J by 2 bases, with 12 bases between. The CDR3 runs 16 residues. The CDR3, as DNA: TGCGCCAGCAGCCAAGTTGGCGGGAACCCCTACAATGAGCAGTTCTTC. Residues: CASSQVGGNPYNEQFF.

The V and J genes are TRBV6-5 and TRBJ2-2; 7 bases are shared with TRBD2. V lost 8 bases, J lost 4 bases, and 7 bases stayed unmatched. The CDR3 length is 14 residues. Germline lookup yields CDR1 MNHEY and CDR2 SVGAGI. The CDR3 coding sequence is TGTGCCAGCGGCGGGGAGCGGGGCACCGGGGAGCTGTTTTTT. Translation: CASGGERGTGELFF.

V gene TRBV11-2 combines with J gene TRBJ2-7; TRBD1 aligns across 10 bases. The ends lost 5 bases at V and 2 bases at J; junction bases unmatched: 18. CDR3 length: 19 amino acids. Germline-derived CDR1 and CDR2 are SGHAT and FQNNGV. The CDR3 sequence is CASSQRESWGQGIPYEQYF. The CDR3 nucleotides are TGTGCCAGCAGCCAAAGAGAGTCCTGGGGACAGGGGATTCCCTACGAGCAGTACTTC.

This clone was seen only once. The rearrangement links TRBV5-1 to TRBJ2-5, with 7 positions matching TRBD2. J lost 5 bases, V lost 5 bases, and 9 bases had no gene match. CDR3 length: 14 residues. Germline CDR1 is SGHRS and CDR2 is YFSETQ. CDR3 nucleotide sequence: TGCGCCAGCAGGCAGCTAGCGGTTGGCGAGACCCAGTACTTC. Encoded protein: CASRQLAVGETQYF. The complete variable domain, with remaining parts taken from reference TRBV5-1 and TRBJ2-5, reads KAGVTQTPRYLIKTRGQQVTLSCSPISGHRSVSWYQQTPGQGLQFLFEYFSETQRNKGNFPGRFSGRQFSNSRSEMNVSTLELGDSALYLCASRQLAVGETQYFGPGTRLLVL.

The chain combines TRBV27 with TRBJ2-5; weak D call: TRBD1 (7 bases). The CDR3 contains 15 residues. Trimming left V 0 bases short and J 5 bases short, with 13 bases between. The germline V gene encodes CDR1 MNHEY and CDR2 SMNVEV (reference sequence). The CDR3 spells CASSLSSRGVETQYF. Written as DNA, the CDR3 is TGTGCCAGCAGTTTATCTTCCAGGGGGGTGGAGACCCAGTACTTC.

The V gene is TRBV4-1, the J gene TRBJ2-7, with a weak D call TRBD1 (6 bases). The CDR3 consists of 15 residues. Trimming cost V 4 bases and J 2 bases, with 15 bases left between them. Germline V gene data show CDR1 as MGHRA and CDR2 as YSYEKL. The CDR3 spells CASSLAGERAYEQYF. CDR3 bases: TGCGCCAGCAGCCTAGCAGGGGAGAGAGCCTACGAGCAGTACTTC.

The table lists this clone with a count of one. The rearrangement joins TRBV10-3 to TRBJ2-4, with no clear D. The CDR3 runs 11 residues. Trimming shortened V by 8 bases and J by 5 bases, and 7 bases separated the two germline ends. Germline CDR1 ENHRY, CDR2 SYGVKD. CDR3 residues: CAIGPQNIQYF. CDR3 nucleotides: TGTGCCATCGGGCCACAAAACATTCAGTACTTC.

This sequence joins TRBV2 and TRBJ1-3; possible D gene TRBD1, 5 bases. The CDR3 loop spans 12 amino acids. Trimming removed 4 bases at V and 7 bases at J, with 8 bases between. Looked up from germline, CDR1 is SNHLY and CDR2 is FYNNEI. The CDR3 coding sequence is TGTGCCAGCAGTGTGGAGGGGAACACCATATATTTT. Protein sequence: CASSVEGNTIYF.

The chain has TRBV5-1 and TRBJ2-2; D not certain. This CDR3 has 15 amino acids. The V gene lost 1 base and the J gene lost 1 base, with 8 bases spanning the gap. The germline V gene has CDR1 SGHRS and CDR2 YFSETQ. The CDR3 nucleotides are TGCGCCAGCAGCTTGTTCCCCCAGAACACCGGGGAGCTGTTTTTT. Amino acid sequence: CASSLFPQNTGELFF. Supplemented by reference TRBV5-1 and TRBJ2-2, the full variable domain reads KAGVTQTPRYLIKTRGQQVTLSCSPISGHRSVSWYQQTPGQGLQFLFEYFSETQRNKGNFPGRFSGRQFSNSRSEMNVSTLELGDSALYLCASSLFPQNTGELFFGEGSRLTVL.

This chain uses TRBV4-1 with TRBJ1-6; D possibly corresponds to TRBD1 (6 bases). This CDR3 has 16 amino acids. The V and J ends lost 1 base and 7 bases respectively, with 14 bases between them. Germline V gives CDR1 MGHRA, CDR2 YSYEKL. CDR3 sequence: CASSQGESTGNSPLHF. The CDR3 nucleotides read TGCGCCAGCAGCCAAGGGGAGTCTACAGGGAATTCACCCCTCCACTTT.

V is TRBV6-5 and J is TRBJ1-1; no clear D gene. V lost 7 bases and J lost 2, with 11 bases in between. Germline V gene lookup returns CDR1 MNHEY and CDR2 SVGAGI. CDR3 length equals 13 residues. CDR3 in DNA: TGTGCCAGCACCGGGAACAGAAACACTGAAGCTTTCTTT. Encoded protein: CASTGNRNTEAFF.

The sample holds one count of this clone. This chain's CDR3 is CASRQGSNSPLHF. DNA of the CDR3: TGTGCCAGTAGGCAGGGCTCCAATTCACCCCTCCACTTT. The gene calls are TRBV19 and TRBJ1-6; perhaps TRBD1 as D (5 bases). Deletions cut 6 bases from V and 7 bases from J, with 10 bases between. Germline V gene lookup returns CDR1 LNHDA and CDR2 SQIVND (reference sequence). CDR3 length: 13 residues. The full variable domain, completed using reference TRBV19 and TRBJ1-6, is DGGITQSPKYLFRKEGQNVTLSCEQNLNHDAMYWYRQDPGQGLRLIYYSQIVNDFQKGDIAEGYSVSREKKESFPLTVTSAQKNPTAFYLCASRQGSNSPLHFGNGTRLTVT.

The chain couples TRBV19 to TRBJ2-7, with a tentative D call TRBD1 (6 bases). Germline loops: CDR1 LNHDA, CDR2 SQIVND (reference sequence). This CDR3 comprises 16 residues. Trimming took off 5 bases at V and 2 bases at J, with 19 bases between the two ends. CDR3 residues: CASSSYSQRDTYEQYF. CDR3 nucleotide sequence: TGTGCCAGTAGTTCTTACAGCCAAAGGGACACCTACGAGCAGTACTTC.

The V call is TRBV6-5, the J call TRBJ1-5; possible D gene TRBD1, 6 bases. V lost 6 bases to trimming and J lost 3 bases, with 15 bases between them. This CDR3 region has 15 residues. Germline V lookup: CDR1 MNHEY, CDR2 SVGAGI. The CDR3 loop is CASRRRGYDNQPQHF. The CDR3 DNA reads TGTGCCAGCAGAAGAAGGGGGTATGACAATCAGCCCCAGCATTTT.

The V and J genes are TRBV10-3 and TRBJ2-5; D is unclear. The germline V gene has CDR1 ENHRY and CDR2 SYGVKD. V was shortened by 4 bases and J by 3 bases, with 9 bases between the two germline ends. This CDR3 has 13 amino acids. The CDR3 loop is CAISGTEKETQYF. CDR3 nucleotide sequence: TGTGCCATCAGTGGTACAGAGAAAGAGACCCAGTACTTC.

Concerning this clone itself: Other DNA sequences in this specimen translate into the identical CDR3. The J gene is TRBJ2-5, the V gene TRBV7-9; no firm D call. Germline CDR1 SEHNR, CDR2 FQNEAQ (reference sequence). V was cut by 4 bases and J by 5 bases, with 5 bases left in between. This CDR3 is built from 11 residues. The CDR3 DNA reads TGTGCCAGCAGCTCCCGTGAGACCCAGTACTTC. Amino acid sequence: CASSSRETQYF.

CDR3: CSAPPGASYTF. The CDR3 bases are TGCAGTGCTCCGCCTGGAGCCTCCTACACCTTC. The V call is TRBV20-1, the J call TRBJ1-2; D remains ambiguous. Per germline, CDR1 DFQATT and CDR2 SNEGSKA (reference sequence). The CDR3 extends over 11 amino acids. Between the trimmed V and J ends, which lost 5 bases and 10 bases, there was a span of 14 bases.

This chain uses TRBV7-9 with TRBJ1-1; D not certain. Trimming pared 4 bases from V and 6 bases from J, leaving 9 bases between. The CDR3 sequence is 12 residues long. The germline gives CDR1 SEHNR, CDR2 FQNEAQ (reference sequence). The CDR3 coding sequence is TGTGCCAGCAGCTACCGAGTATCTGAAGCTTTCTTT. As protein: CASSYRVSEAFF.

The chain recombines TRBV4-1 with TRBJ2-5; D possibly corresponds to TRBD1 (7 bases). Germline CDR1 and CDR2: MGHRA and YSYEKL. Deletions cut 0 bases from V and 5 bases from J, with 19 bases between. This CDR3 region has 17 residues. The CDR3 sequence: CASSQEPAGGRGETQYF. CDR3 bases: TGCGCCAGCAGCCAAGAGCCCGCAGGGGGGAGAGGTGAGACCCAGTACTTC.

V is TRBV10-2 and J is TRBJ1-5; D is uncertain. The CDR3 is 13 residues long. Trimming took off 7 bases at V and 1 base at J, with 8 bases between the two ends. Looked up from germline, CDR1 is WSHSY and CDR2 is SAAADI. The CDR3 nucleotides read TGCGCCAGCAACCGGGTCAGCAATCAGCCCCAGCATTTT. Its protein product is CASNRVSNQPQHF.

The chain recombines TRBV21-1 with TRBJ2-1; TRBD1 is the table's D call, not checked against the DNA. TRBV21-1 is a pseudogene locus. The CDR3 loop spans 14 amino acids. CDR3 in DNA: TGTGCCCCGAGGATAGGGACAGGTCCCTATGAGCAGTTCTTC. Protein sequence: CAPRIGTGPYEQFF.

The rearrangement joins TRBV7-8 to TRBJ2-5, with D perhaps matching TRBD1 (6 bases). V was clipped by 1 base and J by 5 bases, with 17 bases between them. The germline gives CDR1 SGHVS, CDR2 FQNEAQ. This CDR3 comprises 16 residues. Here the CDR3 DNA reads TGTGCCAGCAGCTTAGGGGGGTTGGGGGCCGCGGAGACCCAGTACTTC. As protein: CASSLGGLGAAETQYF. The full variable domain, in which reference TRBV7-8 and TRBJ2-5 provide the parts outside the CDR3, is GAGVSQSPRYKVAKRGQDVALRCDPISGHVSLFWYQQALGQGPEFLTYFQNEAQLDKSGLPSDRFFAERPEGSVSTLKIQRTQQEDSAVYLCASSLGGLGAAETQYFGPGTRLLVL.

This rearrangement joins TRBV27 to TRBJ1-5; possible D gene TRBD1, 5 bases. Between the trimmed V and J ends, which lost 3 bases and 8 bases, there was a span of 5 bases. CDR1 is MNHEY, CDR2 SMNVEV, per germline (reference sequence). There are 11 residues in the CDR3. The CDR3 loop reads CASSFREPQHF. The DNA of the CDR3 is TGTGCCAGCAGTTTCAGGGAGCCCCAGCATTTT.

The rearrangement links TRBV15 to TRBJ1-5; D uncertain. The CDR3 contains 13 residues. V was cut by 0 bases and J by 4 bases, with 4 bases left in between. Germline V gene lookup returns CDR1 LNHNV and CDR2 YYDKDF (reference sequence). This chain's CDR3 is CATSRDPNQPQHF. CDR3 coding DNA: TGTGCCACCAGCAGAGACCCAAATCAGCCCCAGCATTTT.